This is a list of T cell receptor beta chains from one sample in a study of Ad26.COV2.S vaccination and SARS-CoV-2 variants. The data were produced by immunoSEQ multiplex PCR, yet TCRdb's version contains in-frame clones alone and is incomplete. In the table there are around 400,000 clones, around 89% of which are singletons. Sequencing used peripheral blood, obtained in a trial of Ad26.COV2.S vaccine versus placebo. These receptors were collected from a person aged 18-65 years who received the Ad26.COV2.S COVID-19 vaccine or a placebo. Each CDR3 is given with its conserved first and last residue. A D gene is named only where the DNA matches it firmly. Size tells how often a clone was seen (once, few, many) or the class of an expanded clone, and some rows leave it out.

size	V	J	length	D	CDR3	DNA
once	TRBV3-1/TRBV3-2	TRBJ2-5	20	TRBD1	CASSQDRLFVDRAVRETQYF	TGTGCCAGCAGCCAAGATAGGCTTTTTGTGGACAGGGCTGTGCGAGAGACCCAGTACTTC
-	TRBV2	TRBJ2-1	15	-	CASSEGTGRGNEQFF	TGTGCCAGCAGTGAAGGGACAGGGAGGGGCAATGAGCAGTTCTTC
-	TRBV12-3/TRBV12-4	TRBJ2-2	12	-	CASGRRIGELFF	TGTGCCAGCGGCCGGCGGATCGGGGAGCTGTTTTTT
once	TRBV18	TRBJ1-4	20	TRBD1	CASSPLTLDRVQETNEKLFF	TGTGCCAGCTCACCACTAACCCTGGACAGGGTTCAGGAGACTAATGAAAAACTGTTTTTT
-	TRBV19	TRBJ2-2	17	TRBD2	CASSMTSGKWGTGELFF	TGTGCCAGTAGTATGACTAGCGGTAAATGGGGCACCGGGGAGCTGTTTTTT
-	TRBV11-2	TRBJ2-7	14	TRBD1	CASSLWGQGYEQYF	TGTGCCAGCAGCCTATGGGGACAGGGCTACGAGCAGTACTTC
-	TRBV5-1	TRBJ2-7	15	TRBD2	CASSPLASGSHEQYF	TGCGCCAGCAGCCCCCTGGCTAGCGGGAGCCACGAGCAGTACTTC
-	TRBV5-1	TRBJ2-6	18	TRBD1	CASSWWTGRSSGANVLTF	TGCGCCAGCAGCTGGTGGACAGGGCGAAGCTCTGGGGCCAACGTCCTGACTTTC
-	TRBV12-3/TRBV12-4	TRBJ1-1	13	-	CASTITGSTEAFF	TGTGCCAGCACCATAACAGGGTCCACTGAAGCTTTCTTT
-	TRBV13	TRBJ1-4	15	TRBD1	CASSSYRGQGEKLFF	TGTGCCAGCAGCTCCTACAGGGGGCAGGGGGAAAAACTGTTTTTT
few	TRBV6-2/TRBV6-3	TRBJ1-2	14	-	CASSLATGNVGYTF	TGTGCCAGCAGTTTAGCGACAGGAAACGTGGGCTACACCTTC
-	TRBV7-9	TRBJ2-3	16	TRBD2	CASRTPGGKGTDTQYF	TGTGCCAGCAGAACCCCGGGAGGCAAGGGGACAGATACGCAGTATTTT
-	TRBV5-4	TRBJ2-7	15	TRBD1	CASSLGTGAFYEQYF	TGTGCCAGCAGCTTAGGGACAGGGGCGTTTTACGAGCAGTACTTC
-	TRBV5-1	TRBJ2-2	12	-	CASSLDPGELFF	TGCGCCAGCAGCTTGGATCCCGGGGAGCTGTTTTTT
-	TRBV6-5	TRBJ1-1	12	TRBD1	CASSDRGTEAFF	TGTGCCAGCAGCGACAGGGGAACTGAAGCTTTCTTT
few	TRBV28	TRBJ2-7	15	-	CASSLLTGDWDEQYF	TGTGCCAGCAGTTTACTCACGGGAGACTGGGACGAGCAGTACTTC
-	TRBV5-1	TRBJ2-1	16	TRBD2	CASSLAQLAGYNEQFF	TGCGCCAGCAGCTTGGCTCAACTAGCGGGATACAATGAGCAGTTCTTC
-	TRBV6-5	TRBJ1-4	12	-	CASRWINEKLFF	TGTGCCAGCCGGTGGATTAATGAAAAACTGTTTTTT
once	TRBV7-8	TRBJ2-3	15	-	CASSASGSNTDTQYF	TGTGCCAGCAGCGCCAGCGGGTCTAACACAGATACGCAGTATTTT
-	TRBV7-2	TRBJ2-1	15	TRBD1	CASSLWTGVFNEQFF	TGTGCCAGCAGCTTGTGGACAGGGGTTTTCAATGAGCAGTTCTTC
-	TRBV30	TRBJ2-5	16	TRBD1	CAWSDSPGTGRETQYF	TGTGCCTGGAGTGACTCCCCAGGGACAGGGAGGGAGACCCAGTACTTC
-	TRBV7-3	TRBJ2-2	17	TRBD1	CASSWPRQGANTGELFF	TGTGCCAGCAGCTGGCCGCGACAGGGGGCGAACACCGGGGAGCTGTTTTTT
-	TRBV11-2	TRBJ2-5	16	-	CASSLEGPSRGETQYF	TGTGCCAGCAGCTTAGAGGGACCTAGCCGCGGGGAGACCCAGTACTTC
-	TRBV4-1	TRBJ1-2	14	-	CASSQVQGPGGYTF	TGCGCCAGCAGCCAAGTACAGGGACCTGGGGGCTACACCTTC
-	TRBV27	TRBJ2-1	15	TRBD1	CASQPGTEAYNEQFF	TGTGCCAGCCAACCCGGGACAGAGGCCTACAATGAGCAGTTCTTC
-	TRBV10-1	TRBJ1-1	15	TRBD1	CASPRGGRRITEAFF	TGCGCCAGCCCCAGGGGGGGGCGAAGAATCACTGAAGCTTTCTTT
-	TRBV27	TRBJ2-7	14	-	CASTWTRQDYEQYF	TGTGCCAGCACCTGGACAAGACAGGACTACGAGCAGTACTTC
-	TRBV6-4	TRBJ1-3	19	-	CASSKVGPRQGTTGNTIYF	TGTGCCAGCAGTAAAGTAGGCCCCCGGCAGGGGACCACTGGAAACACCATATATTTT
once	TRBV29-1	TRBJ1-1	12	-	CSVIERGFEAFF	TGCAGCGTGATTGAGAGGGGTTTTGAAGCTTTCTTT
once	TRBV28	TRBJ1-2	13	-	CASSFPRTRGYTF	TGTGCCAGCAGTTTCCCACGGACCAGGGGCTACACCTTC
-	TRBV7-2	TRBJ2-1	14	-	CASSLAQVGHEQFF	TGTGCCAGCAGCTTAGCGCAGGTAGGGCATGAGCAGTTCTTC
-	TRBV28	TRBJ1-1	13	-	CASTESGGREAFF	TGTGCCAGCACGGAGAGCGGGGGTCGTGAAGCTTTCTTT
-	TRBV28	TRBJ1-2	15	TRBD1	CASSPPGGQGSGYTF	TGTGCCAGCAGTCCGCCAGGGGGACAGGGTTCTGGCTACACCTTC
-	TRBV29-1	TRBJ2-7	11	-	CSAHSDYEQYF	TGCAGCGCCCATTCTGACTACGAGCAGTACTTC
-	TRBV30	TRBJ2-5	16	TRBD1	CAWRITGTGIGETQYF	TGTGCCTGGAGAATCACCGGGACAGGGATTGGCGAGACCCAGTACTTC
-	TRBV6-5	TRBJ2-7	13	-	CASSSLQRGEQYF	TGTGCCAGCAGCTCCCTACAAAGGGGCGAGCAGTACTTC
-	TRBV21-1	TRBJ1-1	16	-	CASSRGQGKDETEAFF	TGTGCCAGCAGCAGAGGACAGGGGAAGGATGAAACTGAAGCTTTCTTT
-	TRBV28	TRBJ2-2	16	-	CASSRKTPPGTGELFF	TGTGCCAGCAGCCGAAAGACACCGCCGGGCACCGGGGAGCTGTTTTTT
-	TRBV27	TRBJ1-4	15	-	CASSLEGLYNEKLFF	TGTGCCAGCAGTTTGGAGGGGCTATATAATGAAAAACTGTTTTTT
-	TRBV2	TRBJ2-1	16	TRBD2	CASMAGGLAGRTDQFF	TGTGCCAGCATGGCCGGGGGGCTAGCGGGTCGTACCGATCAGTTCTTC
-	TRBV11-2	TRBJ2-7	16	-	CASSSGGGPTTYEQYF	TGTGCCAGCAGCTCAGGGGGGGGGCCTACGACCTACGAGCAGTACTTC
-	TRBV5-6	TRBJ1-5	16	-	CASSLWAGDTNQPQHF	TGTGCCAGCAGCTTGTGGGCAGGGGACACCAATCAGCCCCAGCATTTT
-	TRBV2	TRBJ2-3	16	-	CASSESYSKSTDTQYF	TGTGCCAGCAGTGAAAGTTACAGCAAAAGCACAGATACGCAGTATTTT
few	TRBV7-2	TRBJ1-6	12	-	CASSLTDITLHF	TGTGCCAGCAGCTTAACGGATATCACCCTCCACTTT
-	TRBV6-2/TRBV6-3	TRBJ2-3	16	-	CASSYPAGTSTDTQYF	TGTGCCAGCAGTTACCCAGCGGGCACTAGCACAGATACGCAGTATTTT